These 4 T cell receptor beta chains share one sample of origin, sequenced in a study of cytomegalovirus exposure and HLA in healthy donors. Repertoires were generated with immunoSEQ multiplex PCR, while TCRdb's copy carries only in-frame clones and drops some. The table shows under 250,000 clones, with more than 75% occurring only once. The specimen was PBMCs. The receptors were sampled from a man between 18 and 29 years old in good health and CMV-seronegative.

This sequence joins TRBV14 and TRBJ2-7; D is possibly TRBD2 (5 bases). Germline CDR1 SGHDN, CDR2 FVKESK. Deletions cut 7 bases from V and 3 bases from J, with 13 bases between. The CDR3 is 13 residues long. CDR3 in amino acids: CASMQGSGYEQYF. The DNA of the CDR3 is TGTGCCAGCATGCAAGGAAGCGGCTACGAGCAGTACTTC. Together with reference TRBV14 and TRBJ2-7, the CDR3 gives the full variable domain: EAGVTQFPSHSVIEKGQTVTLRCDPISGHDNLYWYRRVMGKEIKFLLHFVKESKQDESGMPNNRFLAERTGGTYSTLKVQPAELEDSGVYFCASMQGSGYEQYFGPGTRLTVT.

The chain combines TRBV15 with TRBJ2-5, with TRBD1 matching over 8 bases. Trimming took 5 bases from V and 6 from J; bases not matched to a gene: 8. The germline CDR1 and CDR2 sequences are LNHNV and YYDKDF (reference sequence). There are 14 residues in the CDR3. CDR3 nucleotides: TGTGCCACCAGCGTACAGGGGGGTACGAAGACCCAGTACTTC. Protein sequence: CATSVQGGTKTQYF.

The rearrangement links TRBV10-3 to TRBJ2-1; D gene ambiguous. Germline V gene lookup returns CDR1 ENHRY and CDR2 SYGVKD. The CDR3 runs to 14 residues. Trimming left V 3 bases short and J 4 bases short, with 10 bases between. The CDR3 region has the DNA TGTGCCATCAGTGATAGGTCTAGATACAATGAGCAGTTCTTC. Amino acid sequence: CAISDRSRYNEQFF.

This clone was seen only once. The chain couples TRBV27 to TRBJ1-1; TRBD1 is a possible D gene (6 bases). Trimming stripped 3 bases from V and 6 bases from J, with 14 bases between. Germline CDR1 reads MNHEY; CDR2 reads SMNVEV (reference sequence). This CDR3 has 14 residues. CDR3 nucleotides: TGTGCCAGCAGTTTTTCCATACAGGGCTCTGAAGCTTTCTTT. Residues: CASSFSIQGSEAFF.